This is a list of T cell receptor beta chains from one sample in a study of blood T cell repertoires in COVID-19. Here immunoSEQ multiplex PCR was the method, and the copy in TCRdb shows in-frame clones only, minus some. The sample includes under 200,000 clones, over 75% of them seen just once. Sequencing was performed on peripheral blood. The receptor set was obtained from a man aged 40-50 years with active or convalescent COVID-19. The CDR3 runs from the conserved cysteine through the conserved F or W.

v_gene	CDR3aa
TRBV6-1	CASSEEGGLGAFF
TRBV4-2	CASSQEQTGVGNTIYF
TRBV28	CASRGQGRSYEQYF
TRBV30	CAWSLDSNTEAFF
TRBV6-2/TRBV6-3	CASSYDRGEVTNEKLFF
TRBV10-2	CASSTGIQHWETQYF
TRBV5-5	CASSLALFFYEQYF
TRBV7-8	CASSLPGIEAFF
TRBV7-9	CASSLATRILYNEQFF
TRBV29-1	CSAQAGQGPTYEQYF
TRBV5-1	CASSPGQGGNGYTF
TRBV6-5	CASSYSIQGGTEAFF
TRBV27	CASSLLRTETYNEQFF
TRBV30	CAWSKGLRGAVNQPQHF
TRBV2	CASSKNREKLFF
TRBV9	CASSVGQGGEKLFF
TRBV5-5	CASSLYRDGNTIYF
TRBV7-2	CASSPSQTMNTEAFF
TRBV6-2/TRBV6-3	CASSYSMPGKGSPLHF
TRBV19	CASTSMQGGRETQYF